This T cell receptor (beta chain) was recorded in a study of CD8 T cells in Susac syndrome. Random hexamers were used to reverse transcribe the RNA input (about 0.5 to 1 ug). Multiplex immunoSEQ PCR targeted 54 Vbeta and 13 Jbeta TCR beta segments. TCRdb fed the immunoSEQ multiplex PCR reads into MiXCR, producing one record per CDR3 protein. The data contain 150,000 to 200,000 distinct CDR3 sequences, around 95% of them seen just once; the ten biggest clones take up less than 0.15%. Sequencing of TCR beta was performed on blood CD8+ and CD4+ T cells. FACS enriched CD8+ TEMRA cells, while bulk CD8+ and CD4+ were negatively isolated. CDR1 and CDR2 (germline): MDHEN, SYDVKM. Deletions cut 5 bases from V and 2 bases from J, with 10 bases between. This CDR3 is 14 amino acids long.

This chain uses TRBV28 with TRBJ2-1, with D possibly being TRBD1 (6 bases). The sequenced sample was CD4+ T cells from PBMCs. The clonotype comes from a human donor with Susac syndrome. For the CDR3, the DNA is TGTGCCAGCAGTGGGGCAGGGGCCTACAATGAGCAGTTCTTC. Translated: CASSGAGAYNEQFF.